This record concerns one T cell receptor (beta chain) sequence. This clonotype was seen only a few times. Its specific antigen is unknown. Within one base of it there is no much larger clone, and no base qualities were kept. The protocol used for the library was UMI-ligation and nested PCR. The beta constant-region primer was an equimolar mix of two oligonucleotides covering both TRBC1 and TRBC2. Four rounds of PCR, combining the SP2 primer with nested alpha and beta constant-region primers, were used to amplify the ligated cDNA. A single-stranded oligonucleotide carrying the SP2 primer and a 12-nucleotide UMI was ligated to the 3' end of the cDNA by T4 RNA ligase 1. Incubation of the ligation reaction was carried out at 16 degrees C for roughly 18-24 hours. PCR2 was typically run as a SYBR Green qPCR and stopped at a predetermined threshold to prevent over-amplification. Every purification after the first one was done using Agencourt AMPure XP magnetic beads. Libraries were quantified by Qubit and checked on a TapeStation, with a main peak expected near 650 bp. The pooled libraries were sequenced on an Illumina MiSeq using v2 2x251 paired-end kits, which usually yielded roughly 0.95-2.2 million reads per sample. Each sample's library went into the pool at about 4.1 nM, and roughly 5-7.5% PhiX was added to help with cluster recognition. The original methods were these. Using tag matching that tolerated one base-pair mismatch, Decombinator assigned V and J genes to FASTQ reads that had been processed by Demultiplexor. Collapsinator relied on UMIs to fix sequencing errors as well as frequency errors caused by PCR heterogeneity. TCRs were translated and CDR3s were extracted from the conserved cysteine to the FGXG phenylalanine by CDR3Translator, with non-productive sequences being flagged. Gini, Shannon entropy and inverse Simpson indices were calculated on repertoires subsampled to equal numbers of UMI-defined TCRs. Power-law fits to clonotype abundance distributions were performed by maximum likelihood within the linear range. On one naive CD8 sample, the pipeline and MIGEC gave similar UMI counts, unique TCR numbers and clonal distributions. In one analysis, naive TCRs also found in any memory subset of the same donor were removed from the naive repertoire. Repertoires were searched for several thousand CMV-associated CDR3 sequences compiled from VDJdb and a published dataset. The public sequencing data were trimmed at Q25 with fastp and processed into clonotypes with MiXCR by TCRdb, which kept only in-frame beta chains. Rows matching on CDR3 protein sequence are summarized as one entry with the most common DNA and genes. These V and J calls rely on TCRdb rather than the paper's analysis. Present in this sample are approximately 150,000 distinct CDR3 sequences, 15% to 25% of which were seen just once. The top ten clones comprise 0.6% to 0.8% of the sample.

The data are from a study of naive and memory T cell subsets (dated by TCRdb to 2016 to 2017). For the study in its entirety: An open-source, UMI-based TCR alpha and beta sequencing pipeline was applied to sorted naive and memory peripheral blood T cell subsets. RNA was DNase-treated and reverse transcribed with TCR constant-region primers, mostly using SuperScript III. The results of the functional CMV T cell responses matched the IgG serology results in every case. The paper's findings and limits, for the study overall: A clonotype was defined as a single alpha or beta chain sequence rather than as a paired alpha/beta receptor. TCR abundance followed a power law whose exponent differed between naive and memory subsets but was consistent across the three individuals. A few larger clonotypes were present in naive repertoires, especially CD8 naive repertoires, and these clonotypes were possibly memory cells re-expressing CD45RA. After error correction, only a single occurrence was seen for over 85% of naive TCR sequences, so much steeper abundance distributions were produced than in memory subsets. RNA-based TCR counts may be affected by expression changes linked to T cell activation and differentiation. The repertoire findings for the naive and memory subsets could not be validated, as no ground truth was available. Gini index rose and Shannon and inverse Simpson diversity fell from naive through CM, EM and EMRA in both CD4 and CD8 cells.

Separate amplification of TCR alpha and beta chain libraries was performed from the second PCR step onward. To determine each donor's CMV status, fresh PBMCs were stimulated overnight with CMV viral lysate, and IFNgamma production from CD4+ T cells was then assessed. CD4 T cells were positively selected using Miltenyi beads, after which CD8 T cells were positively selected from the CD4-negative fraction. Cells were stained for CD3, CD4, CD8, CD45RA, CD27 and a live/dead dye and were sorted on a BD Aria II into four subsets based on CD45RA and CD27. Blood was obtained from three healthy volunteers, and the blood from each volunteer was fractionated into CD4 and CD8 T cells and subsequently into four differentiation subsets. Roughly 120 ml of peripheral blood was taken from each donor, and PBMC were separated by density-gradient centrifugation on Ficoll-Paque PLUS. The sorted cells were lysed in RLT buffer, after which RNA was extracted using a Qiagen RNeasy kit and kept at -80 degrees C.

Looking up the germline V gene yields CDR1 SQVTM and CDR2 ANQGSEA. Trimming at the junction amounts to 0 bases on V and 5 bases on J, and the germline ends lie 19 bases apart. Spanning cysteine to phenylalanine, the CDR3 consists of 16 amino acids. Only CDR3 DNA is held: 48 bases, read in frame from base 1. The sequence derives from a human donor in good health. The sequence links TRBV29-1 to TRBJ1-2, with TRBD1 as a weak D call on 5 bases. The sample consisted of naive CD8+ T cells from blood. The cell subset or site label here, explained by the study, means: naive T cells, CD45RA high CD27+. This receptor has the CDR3 CSVEDPLRDGDYGYTF. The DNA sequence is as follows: TGCAGCGTTGAAGATCCCTTACGGGACGGCGATTATGGCTACACCTTC.